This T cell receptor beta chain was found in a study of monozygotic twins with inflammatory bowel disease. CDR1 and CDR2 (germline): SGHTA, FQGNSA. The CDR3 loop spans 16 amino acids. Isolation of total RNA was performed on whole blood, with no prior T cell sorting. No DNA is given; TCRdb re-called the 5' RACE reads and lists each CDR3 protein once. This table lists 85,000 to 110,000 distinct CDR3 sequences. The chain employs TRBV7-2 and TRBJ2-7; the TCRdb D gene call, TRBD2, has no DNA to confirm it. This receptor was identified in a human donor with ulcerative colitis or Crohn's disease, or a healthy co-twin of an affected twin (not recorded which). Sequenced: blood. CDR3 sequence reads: CASSQTGTSRDYEQYF.